This T cell receptor (beta chain) is drawn from a study of cytomegalovirus exposure and HLA in healthy donors. This CDR3 contains 13 residues. J gave up 3 bases and V 9 bases, and 7 bases lay outside the gene matches. Per germline, CDR1 LNHDA and CDR2 SQIVND (reference sequence). PCR was performed using 60 Vbeta and 13 Jbeta primers. TCRdb's copy holds only in-frame clones and misses some; the assay was immunoSEQ multiplex PCR. The sample lists about 81,000 clones; about three quarters were seen once. Study-wide findings and caveats: Analyzed later, association rates of TCRs varied across HLA loci, with DRB1 most and HLA-C fewest. Some TCR beta chains (over 150 of them) were listed as cytomegalovirus-associated.

Concerning this clone: Its antigen is unidentified.

This chain connects TRBV19 to TRBJ1-2; 7 bases align to TRBD1. The TCR was taken from a man over 45 in good health and CMV-seropositive. The sample taken for sequencing was PBMCs. The CDR3 is CASEGAPYYGYTF. For the CDR3, the DNA is TGTGCCAGCGAGGGGGCCCCCTACTATGGCTACACCTTC. The whole variable domain, remainder taken from reference TRBV19 and TRBJ1-2, is DGGITQSPKYLFRKEGQNVTLSCEQNLNHDAMYWYRQDPGQGLRLIYYSQIVNDFQKGDIAEGYSVSREKKESFPLTVTSAQKNPTAFYLCASEGAPYYGYTFGSGTRLTVV.